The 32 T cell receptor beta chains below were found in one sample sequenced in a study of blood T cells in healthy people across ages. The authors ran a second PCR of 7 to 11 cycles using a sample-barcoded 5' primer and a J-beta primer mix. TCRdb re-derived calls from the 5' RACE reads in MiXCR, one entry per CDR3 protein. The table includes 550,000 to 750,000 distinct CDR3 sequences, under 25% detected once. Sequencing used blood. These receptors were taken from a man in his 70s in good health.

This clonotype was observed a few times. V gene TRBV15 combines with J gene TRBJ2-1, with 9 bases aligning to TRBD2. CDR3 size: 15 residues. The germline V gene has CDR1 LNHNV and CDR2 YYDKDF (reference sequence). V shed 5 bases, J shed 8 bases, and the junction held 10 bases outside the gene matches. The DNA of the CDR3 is TGTGCCACCAGCCTCGGGCGGGAGGGCCAGTATGAGCAGTTCTTC. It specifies CATSLGREGQYEQFF.

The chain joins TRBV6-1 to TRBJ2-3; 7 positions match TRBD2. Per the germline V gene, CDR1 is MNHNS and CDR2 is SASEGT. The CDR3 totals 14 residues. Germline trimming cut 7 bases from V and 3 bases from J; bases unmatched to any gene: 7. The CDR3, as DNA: TGTGCCAGCACTGGAGCGGGACGAACAGATACGCAGTATTTT. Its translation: CASTGAGRTDTQYF.

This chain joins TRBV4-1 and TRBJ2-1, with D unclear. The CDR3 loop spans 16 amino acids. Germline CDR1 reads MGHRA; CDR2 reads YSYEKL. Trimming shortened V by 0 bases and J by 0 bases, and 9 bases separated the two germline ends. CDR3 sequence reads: CASSQDRILSYNEQFF. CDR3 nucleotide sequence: TGCGCCAGCAGCCAAGACAGGATCCTCTCCTACAATGAGCAGTTCTTC.

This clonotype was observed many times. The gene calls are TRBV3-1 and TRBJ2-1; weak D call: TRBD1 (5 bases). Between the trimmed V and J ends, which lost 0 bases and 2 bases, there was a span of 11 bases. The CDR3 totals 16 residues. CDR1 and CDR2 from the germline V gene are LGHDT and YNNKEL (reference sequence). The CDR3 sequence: CASSQESRAPYNEQFF. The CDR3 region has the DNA TGTGCCAGCAGCCAAGAATCCAGGGCACCCTACAATGAGCAGTTCTTC.

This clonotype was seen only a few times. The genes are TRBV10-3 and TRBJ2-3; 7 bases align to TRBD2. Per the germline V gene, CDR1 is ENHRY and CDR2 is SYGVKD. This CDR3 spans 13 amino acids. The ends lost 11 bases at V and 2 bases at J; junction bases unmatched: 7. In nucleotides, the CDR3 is TGTGCCTCCGGGAGCGGGAACACAGATACGCAGTATTTT. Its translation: CASGSGNTDTQYF.

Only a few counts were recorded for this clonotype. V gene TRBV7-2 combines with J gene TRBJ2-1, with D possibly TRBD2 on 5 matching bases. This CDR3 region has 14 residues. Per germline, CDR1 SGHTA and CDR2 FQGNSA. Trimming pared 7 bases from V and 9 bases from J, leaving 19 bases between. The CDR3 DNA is TGTGCCAGCACCCCGCTAGCCGGGATGGGTGAGCAGTTCTTC. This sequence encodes CASTPLAGMGEQFF.

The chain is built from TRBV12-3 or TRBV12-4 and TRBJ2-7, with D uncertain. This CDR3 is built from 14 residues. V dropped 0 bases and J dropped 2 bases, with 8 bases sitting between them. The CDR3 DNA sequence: TGTGCCAGCAGTTTAGCGGGGAATACCTACGAGCAGTACTTC. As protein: CASSLAGNTYEQYF.

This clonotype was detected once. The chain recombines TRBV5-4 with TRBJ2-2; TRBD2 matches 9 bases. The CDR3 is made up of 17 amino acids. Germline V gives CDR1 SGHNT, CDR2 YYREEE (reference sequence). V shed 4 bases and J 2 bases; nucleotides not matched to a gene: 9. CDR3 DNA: TGTGCCAGCAGCCGTATAGCGGGGGCGGCCAACACCGGGGAGCTGTTTTTT. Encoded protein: CASSRIAGAANTGELFF.

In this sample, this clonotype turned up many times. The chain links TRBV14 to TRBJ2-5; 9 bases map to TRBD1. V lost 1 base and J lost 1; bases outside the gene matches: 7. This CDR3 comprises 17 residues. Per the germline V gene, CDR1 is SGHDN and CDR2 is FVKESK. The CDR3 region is CASSQAFADRGQETQYF. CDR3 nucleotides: TGTGCCAGCAGCCAAGCCTTTGCGGACAGGGGCCAAGAGACCCAGTACTTC. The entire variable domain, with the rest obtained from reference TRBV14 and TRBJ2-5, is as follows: EAGVTQFPSHSVIEKGQTVTLRCDPISGHDNLYWYRRVMGKEIKFLLHFVKESKQDESGMPNNRFLAERTGGTYSTLKVQPAELEDSGVYFCASSQAFADRGQETQYFGPGTRLLVL.

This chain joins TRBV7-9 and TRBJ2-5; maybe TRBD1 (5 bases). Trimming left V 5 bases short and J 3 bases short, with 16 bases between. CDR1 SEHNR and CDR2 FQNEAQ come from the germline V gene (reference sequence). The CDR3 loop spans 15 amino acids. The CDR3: CASSRLQGIEETQYF. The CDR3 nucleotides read TGTGCCAGCAGCCGCCTTCAGGGTATAGAAGAGACCCAGTACTTC. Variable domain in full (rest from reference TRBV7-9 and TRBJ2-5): DTGVSQNPRHKITKRGQNVTFRCDPISEHNRLYWYRQTLGQGPEFLTYFQNEAQLEKSRLLSDRFSAERPKGSFSTLEIQRTEQGDSAMYLCASSRLQGIEETQYFGPGTRLLVL.

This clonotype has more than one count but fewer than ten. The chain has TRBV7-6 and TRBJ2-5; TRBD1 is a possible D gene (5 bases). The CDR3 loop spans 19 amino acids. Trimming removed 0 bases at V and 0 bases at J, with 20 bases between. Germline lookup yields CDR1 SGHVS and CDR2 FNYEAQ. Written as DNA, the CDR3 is TGTGCCAGCAGCTTAGCTTGGGCAGGGTCGAATAGACACCAAGAGACCCAGTACTTC. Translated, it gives CASSLAWAGSNRHQETQYF.

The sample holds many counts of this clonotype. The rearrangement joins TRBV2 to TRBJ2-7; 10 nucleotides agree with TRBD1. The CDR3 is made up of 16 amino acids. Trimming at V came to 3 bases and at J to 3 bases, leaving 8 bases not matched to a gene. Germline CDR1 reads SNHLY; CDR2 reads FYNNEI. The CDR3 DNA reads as TGTGCCAGCAGTGAGGGTTTTCGGACAGGGGGCTACGAGCAGTACTTC. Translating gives CASSEGFRTGGYEQYF.

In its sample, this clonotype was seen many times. Here the CDR3 reads CASSLVNVGEQFF. DNA of the CDR3: TGTGCCAGCAGCTTAGTTAATGTTGGTGAGCAGTTCTTC. The rearrangement uses TRBV7-2 and TRBJ2-1; D unresolved. This CDR3 contains 13 residues. Germline CDR1 is SGHTA and CDR2 is FQGNSA. Deletions cut 1 base from V and 9 bases from J, with 10 bases between.

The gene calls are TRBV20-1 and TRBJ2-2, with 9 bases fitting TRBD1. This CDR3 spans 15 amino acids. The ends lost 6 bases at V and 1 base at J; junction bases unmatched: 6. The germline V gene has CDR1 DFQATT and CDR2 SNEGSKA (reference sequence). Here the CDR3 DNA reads TGCAGTGCACCCGGGACAGGGAAGAACACCGGGGAGCTGTTTTTT. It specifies CSAPGTGKNTGELFF.

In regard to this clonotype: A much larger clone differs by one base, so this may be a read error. The CDR3 DNA sequence: TGTGCCAGCAGCTTTTTGGGGGAGTCCTACGACCAGTACTTC. Protein product: CASSFLGESYDQYF. This chain connects TRBV28 to TRBJ2-7; D is tentatively TRBD1 or TRBD2 (5 bases each). This CDR3 spans 14 amino acids. From germline, CDR1 is MDHEN and CDR2 SYDVKM.

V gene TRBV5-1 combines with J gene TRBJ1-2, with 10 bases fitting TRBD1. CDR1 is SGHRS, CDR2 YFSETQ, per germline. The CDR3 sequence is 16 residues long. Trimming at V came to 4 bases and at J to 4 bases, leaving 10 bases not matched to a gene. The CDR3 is CASSPGTGAMTYGYTF. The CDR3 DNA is TGCGCCAGCAGCCCAGGGACAGGGGCAATGACCTATGGCTACACCTTC.

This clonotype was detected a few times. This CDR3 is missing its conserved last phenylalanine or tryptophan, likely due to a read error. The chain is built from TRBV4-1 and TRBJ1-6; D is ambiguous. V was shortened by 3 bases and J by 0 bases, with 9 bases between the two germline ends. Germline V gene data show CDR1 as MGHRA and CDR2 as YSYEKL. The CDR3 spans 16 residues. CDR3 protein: CASSQTVSSYNSPLHS. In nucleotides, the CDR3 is TGCGCCAGCAGCCAGACGGTTAGCTCCTATAATTCACCCCTCCACTCT.

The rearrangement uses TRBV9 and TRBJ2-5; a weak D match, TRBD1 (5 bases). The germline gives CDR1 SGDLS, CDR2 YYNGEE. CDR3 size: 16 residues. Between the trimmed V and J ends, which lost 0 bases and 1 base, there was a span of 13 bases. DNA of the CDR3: TGTGCCAGCAGCGTAGGCACAGGAGCACCCCAAGAGACCCAGTACTTC. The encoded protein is CASSVGTGAPQETQYF.

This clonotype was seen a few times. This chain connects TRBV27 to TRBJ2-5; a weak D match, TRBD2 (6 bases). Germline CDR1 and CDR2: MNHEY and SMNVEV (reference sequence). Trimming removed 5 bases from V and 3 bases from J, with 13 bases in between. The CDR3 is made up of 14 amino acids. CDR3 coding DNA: TGTGCCAGCAGTCCCATGGGACTGAAAGAGACCCAGTACTTC. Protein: CASSPMGLKETQYF.

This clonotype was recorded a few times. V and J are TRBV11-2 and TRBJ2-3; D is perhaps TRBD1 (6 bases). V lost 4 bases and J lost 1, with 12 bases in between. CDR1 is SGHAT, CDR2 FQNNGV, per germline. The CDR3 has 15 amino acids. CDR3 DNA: TGTGCCAGCAGCTCTATACGACAGGGCACAGATACGCAGTATTTT. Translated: CASSSIRQGTDTQYF.

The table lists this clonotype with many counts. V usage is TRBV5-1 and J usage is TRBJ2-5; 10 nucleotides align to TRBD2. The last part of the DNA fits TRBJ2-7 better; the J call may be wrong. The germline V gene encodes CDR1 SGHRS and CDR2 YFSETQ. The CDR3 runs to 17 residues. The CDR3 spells CASSPRLAGSQNYEQYF. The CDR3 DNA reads TGCGCCAGCAGCCCCAGACTAGCGGGCTCCCAGAACTACGAGCAGTACTTC.

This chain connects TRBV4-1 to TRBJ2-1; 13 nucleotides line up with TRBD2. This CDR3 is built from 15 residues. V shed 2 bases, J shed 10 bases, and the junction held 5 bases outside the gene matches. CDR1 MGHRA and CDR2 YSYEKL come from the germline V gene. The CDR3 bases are TGCGCCAGCAGCCAAATACTAGCGGGAGGGTTCGAGCAGTTCTTC. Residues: CASSQILAGGFEQFF.

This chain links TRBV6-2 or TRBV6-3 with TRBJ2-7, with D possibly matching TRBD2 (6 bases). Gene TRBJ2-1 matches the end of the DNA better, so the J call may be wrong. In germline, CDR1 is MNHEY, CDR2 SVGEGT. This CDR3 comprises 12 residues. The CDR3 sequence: CASSRLGTEQFF. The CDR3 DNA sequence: TGTGCCAGCAGCCGACTAGGGACTGAGCAGTTCTTC.

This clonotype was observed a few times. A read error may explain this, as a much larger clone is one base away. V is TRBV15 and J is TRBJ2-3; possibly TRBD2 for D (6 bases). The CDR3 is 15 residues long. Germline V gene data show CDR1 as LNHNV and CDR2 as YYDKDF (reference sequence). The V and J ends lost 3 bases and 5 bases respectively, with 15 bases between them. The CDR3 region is CATSRLARDLDTQYF. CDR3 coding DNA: TGTGCCACCAGCAGGCTAGCGAGAGATTTAGATACGCAGTATTTT.

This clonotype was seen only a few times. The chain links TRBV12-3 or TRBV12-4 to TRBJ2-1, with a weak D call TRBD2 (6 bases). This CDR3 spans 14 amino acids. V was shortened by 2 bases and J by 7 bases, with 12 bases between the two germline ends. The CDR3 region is CASSLNGLANEQFF. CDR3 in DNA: TGTGCCAGCAGTTTAAATGGTCTAGCGAATGAGCAGTTCTTC.

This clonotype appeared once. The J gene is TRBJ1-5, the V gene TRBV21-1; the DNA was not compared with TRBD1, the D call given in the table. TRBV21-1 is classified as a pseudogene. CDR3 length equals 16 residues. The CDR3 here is CASVMGGGVPGQPQHF. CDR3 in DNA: TGTGCCAGCGTAATGGGGGGCGGGGTCCCAGGGCAGCCCCAGCATTTT.

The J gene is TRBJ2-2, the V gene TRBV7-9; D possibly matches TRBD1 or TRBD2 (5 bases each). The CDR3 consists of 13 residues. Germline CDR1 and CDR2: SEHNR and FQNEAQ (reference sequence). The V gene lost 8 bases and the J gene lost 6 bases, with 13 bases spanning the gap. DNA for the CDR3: TGTGCCAGCCAGGTGGGGGAACCCGGGGAGCTGTTTTTT. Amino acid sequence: CASQVGEPGELFF.

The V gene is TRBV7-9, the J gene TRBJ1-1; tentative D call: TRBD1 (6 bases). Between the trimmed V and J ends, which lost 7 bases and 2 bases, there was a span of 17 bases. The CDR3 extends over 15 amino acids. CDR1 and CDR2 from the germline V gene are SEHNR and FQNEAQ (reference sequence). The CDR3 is CASTADSSKNTEAFF. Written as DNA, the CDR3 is TGTGCCAGCACCGCGGACAGTTCTAAAAACACTGAAGCTTTCTTT.

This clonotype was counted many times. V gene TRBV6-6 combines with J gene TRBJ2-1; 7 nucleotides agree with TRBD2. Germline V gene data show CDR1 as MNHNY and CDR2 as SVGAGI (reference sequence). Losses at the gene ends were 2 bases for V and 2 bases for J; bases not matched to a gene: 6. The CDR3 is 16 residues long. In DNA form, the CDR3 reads TGTGCCAGCAGTTACCCTGGGGGAGGGGCCTACAATGAGCAGTTCTTC. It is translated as CASSYPGGGAYNEQFF.

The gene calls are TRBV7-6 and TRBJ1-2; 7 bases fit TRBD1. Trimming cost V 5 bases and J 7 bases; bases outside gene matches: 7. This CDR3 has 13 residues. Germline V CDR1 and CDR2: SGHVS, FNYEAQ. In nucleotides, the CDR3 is TGTGCCAGCAGCATGAGACAGGGACGTGGCTACACCTTC. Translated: CASSMRQGRGYTF.

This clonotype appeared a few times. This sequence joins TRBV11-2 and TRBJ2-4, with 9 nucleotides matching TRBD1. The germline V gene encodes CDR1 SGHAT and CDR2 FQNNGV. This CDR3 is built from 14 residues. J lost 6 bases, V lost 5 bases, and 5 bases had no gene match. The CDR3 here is CASSPQGAGNIQYF. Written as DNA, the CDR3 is TGTGCCAGCAGCCCACAGGGGGCAGGAAACATTCAGTACTTC.

This chain's CDR3 is CSPSDREGTEAFF. The DNA for the CDR3 is TGCAGCCCGTCGGACAGGGAGGGCACTGAAGCTTTCTTT. J is TRBJ1-1 and V is TRBV20-1, with 8 positions matching TRBD1. Per germline, CDR1 DFQATT and CDR2 SNEGSKA (reference sequence). CDR3 length equals 13 residues.